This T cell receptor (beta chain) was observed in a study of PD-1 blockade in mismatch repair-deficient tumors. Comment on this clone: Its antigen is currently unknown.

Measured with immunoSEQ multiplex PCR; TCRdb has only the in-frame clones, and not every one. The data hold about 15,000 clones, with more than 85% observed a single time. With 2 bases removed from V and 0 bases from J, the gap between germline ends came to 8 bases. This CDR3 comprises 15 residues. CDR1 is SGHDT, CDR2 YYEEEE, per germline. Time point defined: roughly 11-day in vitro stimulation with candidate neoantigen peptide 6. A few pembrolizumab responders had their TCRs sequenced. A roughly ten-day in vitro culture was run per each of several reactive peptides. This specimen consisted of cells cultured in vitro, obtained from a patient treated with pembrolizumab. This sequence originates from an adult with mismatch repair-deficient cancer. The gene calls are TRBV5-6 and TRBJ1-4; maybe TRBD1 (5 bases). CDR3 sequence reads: CASSLWGATNEKLFF. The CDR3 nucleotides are TGTGCCAGCAGCTTATGGGGGGCAACTAATGAAAAACTGTTTTTT.